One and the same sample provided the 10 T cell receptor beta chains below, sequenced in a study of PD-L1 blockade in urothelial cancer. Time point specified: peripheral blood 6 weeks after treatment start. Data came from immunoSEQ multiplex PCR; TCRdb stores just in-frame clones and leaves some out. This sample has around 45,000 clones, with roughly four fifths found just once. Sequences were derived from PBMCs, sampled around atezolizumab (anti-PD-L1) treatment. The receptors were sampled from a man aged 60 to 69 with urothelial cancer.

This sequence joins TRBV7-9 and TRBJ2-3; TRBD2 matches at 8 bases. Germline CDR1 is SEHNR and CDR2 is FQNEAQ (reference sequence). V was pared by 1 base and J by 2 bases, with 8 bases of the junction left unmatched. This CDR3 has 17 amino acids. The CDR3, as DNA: TGTGCCAGCAGCTTAGAAGGCGGTAGCGGGGCCACAGATACGCAGTATTTT. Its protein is CASSLEGGSGATDTQYF.

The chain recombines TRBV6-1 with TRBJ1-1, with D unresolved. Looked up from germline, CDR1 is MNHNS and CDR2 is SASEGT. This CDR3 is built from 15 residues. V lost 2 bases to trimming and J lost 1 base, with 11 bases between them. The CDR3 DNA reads TGTGCCAGCAGTGAAATTTGGCAGAAGAACACTGAAGCTTTCTTT. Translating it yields CASSEIWQKNTEAFF.

The CDR3 DNA sequence: TGCGCCAGCGCACCATACCGGGACAGCCCTAACTATGGCTACACCTTC. Its protein is CASAPYRDSPNYGYTF. The gene calls are TRBV4-1 and TRBJ1-2, with 7 bases matching TRBD1. Trimming removed 8 bases from V and 0 bases from J; junction bases left unmatched: 12. The CDR3 has 16 residues. The germline V gene encodes CDR1 MGHRA and CDR2 YSYEKL.

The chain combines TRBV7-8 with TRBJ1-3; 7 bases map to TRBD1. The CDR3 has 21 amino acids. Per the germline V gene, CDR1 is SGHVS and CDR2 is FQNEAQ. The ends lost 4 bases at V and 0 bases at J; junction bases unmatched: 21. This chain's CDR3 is CASSSNVRGLRLGFSGNTIYF. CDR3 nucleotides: TGTGCCAGCAGCTCGAACGTTAGGGGGCTCCGGTTGGGGTTCTCTGGAAACACCATATATTTT. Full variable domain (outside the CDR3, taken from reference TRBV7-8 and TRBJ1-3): GAGVSQSPRYKVAKRGQDVALRCDPISGHVSLFWYQQALGQGPEFLTYFQNEAQLDKSGLPSDRFFAERPEGSVSTLKIQRTQQEDSAVYLCASSSNVRGLRLGFSGNTIYFGEGSWLTVV.

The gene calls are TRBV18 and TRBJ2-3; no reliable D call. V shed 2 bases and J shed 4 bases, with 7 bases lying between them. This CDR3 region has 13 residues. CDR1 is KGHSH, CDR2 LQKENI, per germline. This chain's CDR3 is CASSPTTADTQYF. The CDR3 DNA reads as TGTGCCAGCTCACCAACCACGGCAGATACGCAGTATTTT.

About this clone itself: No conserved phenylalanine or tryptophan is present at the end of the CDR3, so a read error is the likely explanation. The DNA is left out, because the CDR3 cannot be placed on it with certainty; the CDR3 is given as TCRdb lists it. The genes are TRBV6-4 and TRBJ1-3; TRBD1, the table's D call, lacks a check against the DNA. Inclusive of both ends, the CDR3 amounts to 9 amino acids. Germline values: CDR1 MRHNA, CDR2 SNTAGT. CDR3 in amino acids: CARVQVLFL.

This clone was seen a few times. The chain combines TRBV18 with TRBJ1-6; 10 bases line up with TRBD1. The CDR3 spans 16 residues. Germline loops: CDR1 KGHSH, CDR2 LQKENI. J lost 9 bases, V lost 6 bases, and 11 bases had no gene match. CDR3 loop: CASSLGQGRWGSPLHF. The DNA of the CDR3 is TGTGCCAGCTCCCTGGGACAGGGGAGATGGGGTTCACCCCTCCACTTT.

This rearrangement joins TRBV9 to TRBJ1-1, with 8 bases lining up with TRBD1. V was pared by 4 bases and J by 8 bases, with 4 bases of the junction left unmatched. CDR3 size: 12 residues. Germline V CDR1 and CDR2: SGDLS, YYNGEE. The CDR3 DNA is TGTGCCAGCAGCTTACGGACAGGGGAAGCTTTCTTT. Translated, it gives CASSLRTGEAFF.

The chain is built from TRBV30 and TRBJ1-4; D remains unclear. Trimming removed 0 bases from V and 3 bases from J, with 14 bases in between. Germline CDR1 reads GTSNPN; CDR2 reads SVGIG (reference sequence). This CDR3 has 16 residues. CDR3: CAWSVDTRSANEKLFF. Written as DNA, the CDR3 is TGTGCCTGGAGTGTAGACACCAGATCAGCTAATGAAAAACTGTTTTTT.

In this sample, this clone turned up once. The CDR3 loop reads CASSYGQGAGEAFF. For the CDR3, the DNA is TGTGCCAGCAGTTACGGACAGGGGGCGGGTGAAGCTTTCTTT. The V and J genes are TRBV2 and TRBJ1-1, with 11 bases matching TRBD1. CDR1 is SNHLY, CDR2 FYNNEI, per germline. The trim removed 5 bases at V and 7 bases at J, leaving 6 bases unmatched. The CDR3 extends over 14 amino acids.